A single T cell receptor (beta chain) is shown here with its context. Its antigen is undetermined. 5'RACE primed from the constant segment yielded TCR alpha and TCR beta cDNA libraries bearing sample barcodes and UMIs. MiXCR, applied by TCRdb to the 5' RACE reads, yields one record per CDR3 protein. Of 380,000 or so distinct CDR3 sequences in the sample, roughly an eighth were seen once. These data belong to a study of T-cell memory formation after mild COVID-19. Overall study findings and caveats: Shrinking CD4+ clones were chiefly CM and EM; CD8+ ones were chiefly EMRA.

The clonotype comes from a man aged 18 to 30 who had mild COVID-19 (a few samples of this study predate the infection). Cell type and time point are not known. The sequenced sample was PBMCs or a T cell subset sorted from them (not recorded which).

CDR3 DNA sequence: TGTGCCAGCAGTTACTCAATGAGCTACGAGCAGTACTTC. Translated, it gives CASSYSMSYEQYF. The rearrangement links TRBV6-2 or TRBV6-3 to TRBJ2-7; D remains unclear. Germline assignment: CDR1 MNHEY and CDR2 SVGEGT. The CDR3 has 13 amino acids. V gave up 0 bases and J gave up 3 bases, with 6 bases separating them.